One sample yielded the 16 T cell receptor beta chains listed below, sequenced in a study of T cells in tuberculosis. TCRdb's copy holds only in-frame clones and misses some; the assay was immunoSEQ multiplex PCR. The sample records roughly 92,000 clones, approximately 90% being singletons. Cells were sorted from thawed PBMC rested overnight and stained with GMM-loaded CD1B tetramer, viability dye and anti-CD3. The lipid loaded on the CD1B tetramers was C32 glucose monomycolate from Rhodococcus equi. Source material: CD1b-GMM tetramer-negative cells sorted from PBMCs. Receptors originate from an adult woman with latent tuberculosis.

V gene TRBV2 combines with J gene TRBJ1-4; a possible D gene is TRBD1 (6 bases). V was trimmed by 6 bases and J by 3 bases, leaving 8 bases between them. Germline lookup yields CDR1 SNHLY and CDR2 FYNNEI. This CDR3 region has 13 residues. The CDR3 protein is CASRGGANEKLFF. CDR3 DNA: TGTGCCAGCAGAGGGGGGGCTAATGAAAAACTGTTTTTT.

The chain links TRBV7-6 to TRBJ1-3; 11 positions match TRBD1. The V gene end was trimmed by 4 bases and the J gene end by 2 bases; junction bases not matched to a gene: 1. Germline lookup yields CDR1 SGHVS and CDR2 FNYEAQ. The CDR3 length is 15 residues. The CDR3 DNA follows: TGTGCCAGCAGCTCGGGACAGGGGGCTGGAAACACCATATATTTT. This codes for CASSSGQGAGNTIYF.

The rearrangement joins TRBV7-2 to TRBJ2-3, with 10 bases identical to TRBD1. From germline, CDR1 is SGHTA and CDR2 FQGNSA. This CDR3 spans 14 amino acids. Trimming at V came to 5 bases and at J to 6 bases, leaving 5 bases not matched to a gene. The CDR3 loop is CASSPRQGADTQYF. In DNA, the CDR3 is TGTGCCAGCAGCCCCCGACAGGGGGCGGATACGCAGTATTTT. The entire variable domain, with the rest obtained from reference TRBV7-2 and TRBJ2-3, is as follows: GAGVSQSPSNKVTEKGKDVELRCDPISGHTALYWYRQSLGQGLEFLIYFQGNSAPDKSGLPSDRFSAERTGGSVSTLTIQRTQQEDSAVYLCASSPRQGADTQYFGPGTRLTVL.

The chain recombines TRBV7-2 with TRBJ2-5, with 7 positions matching TRBD2. CDR1 SGHTA and CDR2 FQGNSA come from the germline V gene. This CDR3 contains 17 residues. V lost 5 bases to trimming and J lost 2 bases; unmatched junction nucleotides: 14. CDR3 sequence: CASSLRPLAALQETQYF. The CDR3 region has the DNA TGTGCCAGCAGCCTACGACCTCTAGCGGCCTTGCAAGAGACCCAGTACTTC.

The rearrangement links TRBV11-3 to TRBJ2-2, with D possibly matching TRBD2 (6 bases). V was cut by 4 bases and J by 4 bases, with 7 bases left in between. Germline loops: CDR1 SGHNT, CDR2 YENEEA. The CDR3 runs 13 residues. The CDR3 DNA reads TGTGCCAGCAGCTCTAGCGTCACCGGGGAGCTGTTTTTT. Protein: CASSSSVTGELFF.

The V call is TRBV7-9, the J call TRBJ1-2; 7 bases are a match to TRBD1. Germline trimming cut 2 bases from V and 8 bases from J; bases unmatched to any gene: 11. The germline V gene encodes CDR1 SEHNR and CDR2 FQNEAQ (reference sequence). The CDR3 is 15 amino acids. CDR3 coding DNA: TGTGCCAGCAGCTTAAGGGACGACAGGGTAGGCGGCTACACCTTC. Protein: CASSLRDDRVGGYTF.

This chain uses TRBV6-4 with TRBJ2-1, with 7 bases that match TRBD2. This CDR3 has 14 amino acids. The germline V gene encodes CDR1 MRHNA and CDR2 SNTAGT. Trimming took 6 bases from V and 3 from J; bases not matched to a gene: 5. CDR3 DNA: TGTGCCAGCAGACGGACTAGTTTCTACAATGAGCAGTTCTTC. This gives the protein CASRRTSFYNEQFF.

This sequence joins TRBV6-5 and TRBJ1-3; D is unclear. Germline V gene lookup returns CDR1 MNHEY and CDR2 SVGAGI. V was clipped by 4 bases and J by 4 bases, with 11 bases between them. The CDR3 covers 14 residues. CDR3 in DNA: TGTGCCAGCAGTTCCCCGTTTAGAGGAAACACCATATATTTT. Protein product: CASSSPFRGNTIYF.

The chain combines TRBV5-1 with TRBJ2-3; the match to TRBD2 covers 10 bases. Germline CDR1 SGHRS, CDR2 YFSETQ. The CDR3 contains 17 residues. V shed 5 bases, J shed 1 base, and the junction held 10 bases outside the gene matches. In DNA form, the CDR3 reads TGCGCCAGCAGGCTAGCGGGGGTGGGAGCTCGCACAGATACGCAGTATTTT. Its translation is CASRLAGVGARTDTQYF.

The genes are TRBV5-4 and TRBJ2-5; a possible D gene is TRBD2 (6 bases). The germline V and J ends were trimmed by 0 bases and 5 bases, with 14 bases remaining between them. The CDR3 loop spans 15 amino acids. Germline CDR1 and CDR2: SGHNT and YYREEE (reference sequence). Here the CDR3 DNA reads TGTGCCAGCAGCTTGGGGGTGGCAGGGAGGGAGACCCAGTACTTC. This codes for CASSLGVAGRETQYF.

The chain carries TRBV19 and TRBJ1-1; tentative D call: TRBD1 (5 bases). With 8 bases removed from V and 0 bases from J, the gap between germline ends came to 16 bases. CDR3 size: 15 residues. Germline CDR1 and CDR2: LNHDA and SQIVND (reference sequence). CDR3 sequence: CASLGRRGMNTEAFF. CDR3 in DNA: TGTGCCAGTTTAGGACGGCGGGGCATGAACACTGAAGCTTTCTTT. The full variable domain, rest sourced from reference TRBV19 and TRBJ1-1, is DGGITQSPKYLFRKEGQNVTLSCEQNLNHDAMYWYRQDPGQGLRLIYYSQIVNDFQKGDIAEGYSVSREKKESFPLTVTSAQKNPTAFYLCASLGRRGMNTEAFFGQGTRLTVV.

The chain employs TRBV14 and TRBJ1-2; D is ambiguous. The CDR3 loop spans 14 amino acids. V gave up 0 bases and J gave up 4 bases, with 9 bases separating them. Germline-derived CDR1 and CDR2 are SGHDN and FVKESK. CDR3 in DNA: TGTGCCAGCAGCCAAGATGTCAGGCCCTATGGCTACACCTTC. Translating it yields CASSQDVRPYGYTF.

The chain links TRBV30 to TRBJ2-3; 9 bases align to TRBD2. This CDR3 is 15 amino acids long. V dropped 8 bases and J dropped 5; count of bases not matched to a gene: 14. Looked up from germline, CDR1 is GTSNPN and CDR2 is SVGIG (reference sequence). In DNA, the CDR3 is TGTGCCGGTGGGGTCGGCGGGGGGGCAATAGATACGCAGTATTTT. Its protein is CAGGVGGGAIDTQYF.

This sequence joins TRBV5-1 and TRBJ2-5; D is perhaps TRBD1 (5 bases). Germline CDR1 SGHRS, CDR2 YFSETQ. CDR3 length equals 14 residues. V was shortened by 1 base and J by 0 bases, with 7 bases between the two germline ends. CDR3 region: CASSLSGNQETQYF. In DNA, the CDR3 is TGCGCCAGCAGCTTGTCAGGGAACCAAGAGACCCAGTACTTC.

This clone was detected a few times. The chain is built from TRBV27 and TRBJ1-5; tentative D call: TRBD1 (5 bases). V was pared by 8 bases and J by 1 base, with 12 bases between. This CDR3 contains 14 residues. In germline, CDR1 is MNHEY, CDR2 SMNVEV (reference sequence). Here the CDR3 reads CASRSGASNQPQHF. DNA for the CDR3: TGTGCCAGCCGCAGTGGGGCAAGCAATCAGCCCCAGCATTTT.

The rearrangement links TRBV19 to TRBJ2-7; 7 bases are shared with TRBD1. V was clipped by 3 bases and J by 2 bases; unmatched bases: 7. CDR3 length: 15 amino acids. Looked up from germline, CDR1 is LNHDA and CDR2 is SQIVND (reference sequence). The CDR3 sequence is CASSISYRGAYEQYF. The DNA of the CDR3 is TGTGCCAGTAGTATTTCATACAGGGGAGCCTACGAGCAGTACTTC.